This T cell receptor (beta chain) was documented in a study of blood T cell repertoires in COVID-19 (TCRdb year 2020). Looking at the study overall: Samples from collaborators originated in the United States, Italy and Spain and spanned both the acute and convalescent phases of COVID-19. The material from the prospective study consisted of cDNA or gDNA derived from T cells, B-cell-depleted T cells, or PBMCs. Subjects who had been exposed to COVID-19, were actively infected with it, or had recovered from it provided the deeply sampled blood TCRbeta repertoires that made up the dataset. A freely available public database, intended as a resource for researchers studying the immune response to SARS-CoV-2, is where the repertoires were released. Samples came from the ongoing ImmuneRACE study (first 160 participants) plus 1,254 subjects from 6 global collaborators. The sample metadata nearly always contained a de-identified subject ID, COVID-19 status, age in years and sex. Where available, HLA class I and class II types were obtained from metadata supplied by the sample provider rather than from assay-based typing. The research as a whole found: The quantity of clinical and demographic metadata differed by source and by participant and was supplied without curation.

TCRbeta CDR3 regions were amplified from genomic DNA using the immunoSEQ Assay, a bias-controlled multiplex PCR. On the authors' methods: Within the assay, amplification of reference gene primers was used to estimate how many nucleated cells each sample contained. To quantify the absolute abundance of each unique TCRbeta CDR3 rearrangement, sequence reads were collapsed and filtered. Productive Simpson clonality was computed per sample as the square root of Simpson's diversity index over productive rearrangements. The table was pulled from immuneACCESS by TCRdb, which kept in-frame rearrangements only. Such tables lose some clones; where checked, under half of the loss comes from unresolved V genes, and the rest has no known cause. V and J calls plus clone size are reproduced from that table; the DNA served to infer D and trimming. This sample holds over 60,000 clones; 82% were observed only once. Together, the top ten hold around 20% of the sample.

Notes on this clone: The specificity of this receptor is unknown. Nothing much larger sits one base from this clone, and base qualities are not available.

The collaborating institutions used their own protocols to collect whole blood in K2EDTA tubes. For TCRbeta analysis, collaborators shipped samples in one of three forms: frozen whole blood, isolated PBMCs, or DNA extracted from either of those sample types. At the junction V is shortened by 0 bases and J by 6 bases, with 16 bases in between. The CDR3 spans 15 residues, from the cysteine through the phenylalanine. Only CDR3 DNA remains: 45 bases, in frame from the first base. CDR1 is given as SGDLS and CDR2 as YYNGEE, both from the germline V gene. Sequencing was carried out using peripheral blood. Recombination joined TRBV9 with TRBJ2-7; no D gene call is confident. This TCR derives from a human donor in a cohort sampled during active COVID-19. The CDR3 corresponds to CASSVAPTRVGEQYF. The DNA is TGTGCCAGCAGCGTAGCCCCGACTCGGGTGGGCGAGCAGTACTTC.